This entry lists 8 T cell receptor beta chains sequenced from one sample in a study of spatial heterogeneity in lung cancer. Study results and limitations: The study found that expanded intratumoral alpha and beta TCR counts tracked tumor mutation counts.

TCRdb used MiXCR to reprocess the 5' RACE reads, holding one entry per CDR3 protein. Of about 13,000 distinct CDR3 sequences in the sample, approximately 5.5% are singletons; the top ten hold around 25%. Indicated time point: sample taken at primary tumor resection. These TCRs are of unknown antigen specificity. Sequencing was performed on lung tumor tissue, taken at surgery. The origin of the receptors is a male donor with early-stage non-small cell lung cancer.

This clonotype was observed many times. This chain connects TRBV6-6 to TRBJ1-3; no definite D call. The CDR3 length is 12 residues. The V gene's germline CDR1 is MNHNY and CDR2 SVGAGI (reference sequence). The V end was cut by 2 bases, the J end by 8 bases, with 7 bases between. The CDR3 bases are TGTGCCAGCAGTTACGGTTTGGACACCATATATTTT. Translating gives CASSYGLDTIYF.

This clonotype is classed as medium-sized. The chain employs TRBV3-2 and TRBJ2-7. TRBV3-2 is described as a pseudogene. The CDR3 loop spans 17 amino acids. The CDR3 nucleotides read TGTGCCAGCAGCCTACCCAGCCGTACCGGGACCTACTACGAGCAGTACTTC. Residues: CASSLPSRTGTYYEQYF.

In this sample, this clonotype turned up a few times. The chain is built from TRBV6-1 and TRBJ2-2, with TRBD2 identical over 7 bases. CDR1 MNHNS and CDR2 SASEGT come from the germline V gene. CDR3 size: 15 residues. The J segment lost 8 bases and the V segment lost 4 bases, leaving 10 bases of the junction unmatched. CDR3 residues: CASSGRLALMGELFF. CDR3 nucleotide sequence: TGTGCCAGCAGTGGGAGACTAGCCCTGATGGGGGAGCTGTTTTTT.

This clonotype was seen ten or more times. The chain combines TRBV6-1 with TRBJ1-4; a weak D match, TRBD1 (5 bases). Germline CDR1 is MNHNS and CDR2 is SASEGT. This CDR3 region has 13 residues. Trimming removed 6 bases at V and 8 bases at J, with 13 bases between. The DNA of the CDR3 is TGTGCCAGCAGCCTCAGGGTCGAGGAAAAACTGTTTTTT. This codes for CASSLRVEEKLFF.

This clonotype was found many times. The chain is built from TRBV20-1 and TRBJ2-1; D may correspond to TRBD1 or TRBD2 (5 bases each). Germline CDR1 reads DFQATT; CDR2 reads SNEGSKA (reference sequence). This CDR3 has 18 amino acids. Trimming took off 4 bases at V and 1 base at J, with 23 bases between the two ends. The CDR3 loop reads CSATFTRDGLSSYNEQFF. The CDR3 DNA reads as TGCAGTGCTACTTTCACCAGGGACGGACTCTCTTCCTACAATGAGCAGTTCTTC.

Turning to this clonotype: This may come from a read error, since a much larger clone is one base off. V and J are TRBV6-5 and TRBJ1-4, with a weak D call TRBD1 (5 bases). CDR3 size: 15 residues. The germline V gene has CDR1 MNHEY and CDR2 SVGAGI. CDR3 amino acids: CVSSYSGRVVQKLFF. In nucleotides, the CDR3 is TGTGTCAGCAGTTACTCGGGCAGGGTAGTTCAAAAACTGTTTTTT.

The V and J genes are TRBV6-6 and TRBJ2-1; D is possibly TRBD1 or TRBD2 (5 bases each). V was clipped by 10 bases and J by 2 bases, with 12 bases between them. Germline V gene data show CDR1 as MNHNY and CDR2 as SVGAGI (reference sequence). CDR3 size: 13 residues. The CDR3 loop is CATRDGAYNEQFF. CDR3 in DNA: TGTGCCACCAGGGACGGAGCCTACAATGAGCAGTTCTTC.

The V call is TRBV6-2 or TRBV6-3, the J call TRBJ2-3; no definite D call. Between the trimmed V and J ends, which lost 2 bases and 3 bases, there was a span of 12 bases. The germline CDR1 and CDR2 sequences are MNHEY and SVGEGT. The CDR3 is made up of 15 amino acids. The CDR3 loop is CASSYGWGSTDTQYF. CDR3 DNA sequence: TGTGCCAGCAGTTACGGGTGGGGTAGTACAGATACGCAGTATTTT.